What follows are 23 T cell receptor beta chains derived from one specimen sequenced in a study of early T cells in non-severe SARS-CoV-2 infection. TCRdb re-called the 5' RACE reads through MiXCR, storing one row per CDR3 protein. The sample contains approximately 80,000 distinct CDR3 sequences, about 11% of which appear only once. The sample consisted of whole blood, taken at baseline. These receptor sequences come from an adult who was a healthcare worker with PCR-confirmed SARS-CoV-2 infection or an uninfected control (not recorded which).

This clonotype has a count of ten or more. The chain carries TRBV20-1 and TRBJ1-6; 8 bases are shared with TRBD1. V was pared by 6 bases and J by 5 bases, with 3 bases of the junction left unmatched. Germline V gene sequence: CDR1 DFQATT, CDR2 SNEGSKA (reference sequence). The CDR3 is made up of 13 amino acids. As DNA, the CDR3 is TGCAGTGCCGCGACAGGGGATAATTCACCCCTCCACTTT. Encoded protein: CSAATGDNSPLHF.

This clonotype has a count of ten or more. This rearrangement joins TRBV4-2 to TRBJ2-1, with TRBD2 identical over 15 bases. The CDR3 totals 17 residues. Germline lookup yields CDR1 LGHNA and CDR2 YNFKEQ. The V gene end was trimmed by 2 bases and the J gene end by 7 bases; junction bases not matched to a gene: 6. CDR3 DNA: TGTGCCAGCAGCCAAAGGACTAGCGGGGGGGCGGTGAATGAGCAGTTCTTC. Translation gives CASSQRTSGGAVNEQFF.

This clonotype was recorded a few times. J is TRBJ1-5 and V is TRBV12-3 or TRBV12-4; no firm D call. The CDR3 covers 12 residues. The germline V and J ends were trimmed by 4 bases and 5 bases, with 6 bases remaining between them. CDR3 sequence (DNA): TGTGCCAGCAGTTCTGAAGATCAGCCCCAGCATTTT. It yields the protein CASSSEDQPQHF.

This sequence joins TRBV27 and TRBJ1-1; D not certain. Trimming removed 6 bases at V and 2 bases at J, with 4 bases between. Germline V CDR1 and CDR2: MNHEY, SMNVEV (reference sequence). The CDR3 runs 11 residues. The CDR3 spells CASRQNTEAFF. The CDR3 region has the DNA TGTGCCAGCAGGCAAAACACTGAAGCTTTCTTT.

This chain connects TRBV7-9 to TRBJ2-1; D call uncertain. Germline-derived CDR1 and CDR2 are SEHNR and FQNEAQ (reference sequence). Trimming cost V 0 bases and J 1 base, with 10 bases left between them. The CDR3 sequence is 16 residues long. CDR3 DNA sequence: TGTGCCAGCAGCTTAGCTCGAGGCAGATCCTACAATGAGCAGTTCTTC. As protein: CASSLARGRSYNEQFF.

This clonotype has just a few counts. This sequence joins TRBV18 and TRBJ1-1; no reliable D call. The germline V gene encodes CDR1 KGHSH and CDR2 LQKENI. This CDR3 region has 13 residues. V lost 2 bases and J lost 2, with 6 bases in between. CDR3 region: CASSPGQNTEAFF. CDR3 nucleotide sequence: TGTGCCAGCTCACCAGGGCAAAACACTGAAGCTTTCTTT.

This clonotype was recorded a few times. The J gene is TRBJ2-3, the V gene TRBV7-9; TRBD2 matches 11 bases. This CDR3 spans 16 amino acids. With 3 bases clipped from V and 3 bases from J, the junction kept 5 bases outside the gene matches. Germline values: CDR1 SEHNR, CDR2 FQNEAQ (reference sequence). The CDR3 protein is CASSFATSGVTDTQYF. The DNA of the CDR3 is TGTGCCAGCAGCTTTGCGACTAGCGGGGTAACAGATACGCAGTATTTT.

The V call is TRBV11-3, the J call TRBJ2-3; D may match TRBD1 or TRBD2 (5 bases each). Per germline, CDR1 SGHNT and CDR2 YENEEA. Between the trimmed V and J ends, which lost 5 bases and 7 bases, there was a span of 19 bases. CDR3 length equals 15 residues. The CDR3 is CASSPQPGPGNTQYF. DNA for the CDR3: TGTGCCAGCAGCCCCCAGCCGGGGCCGGGAAATACGCAGTATTTT. The whole variable domain, remainder taken from reference TRBV11-3 and TRBJ2-3, is EAGVVQSPRYKIIEKKQPVAFWCNPISGHNTLYWYLQNLGQGPELLIRYENEEAVDDSQLPKDRFSAERLKGVDSTLKIQPAELGDSAVYLCASSPQPGPGNTQYFGPGTRLTVL.

This clonotype was seen a handful of times. The V gene is TRBV28, the J gene TRBJ1-2; tentative D call: TRBD1 (5 bases). V was pared by 4 bases and J by 0 bases, with 9 bases between. In germline, CDR1 is MDHEN, CDR2 SYDVKM. This CDR3 has 14 residues. The CDR3 reads CASSSPGSNYGYTF. CDR3 in DNA: TGTGCCAGCAGTTCCCCAGGGTCTAACTATGGCTACACCTTC.

This clonotype was recorded many times. The rearrangement links TRBV27 to TRBJ1-1; D call uncertain. CDR1 and CDR2 from the germline V gene are MNHEY and SMNVEV (reference sequence). This CDR3 comprises 15 residues. Trimming stripped 5 bases from V and 0 bases from J, with 13 bases between. This CDR3 is CASSPRGLMNTEAFF. The DNA for the CDR3 is TGTGCCAGCAGTCCCCGCGGCCTCATGAACACTGAAGCTTTCTTT.

The sample holds a few counts of this clonotype. J is TRBJ2-3 and V is TRBV4-2, with 15 bases aligning to TRBD2. After removal of 1 base from V and 5 bases from J, the junction contained 4 bases not matched to a gene. Germline CDR1 LGHNA, CDR2 YNFKEQ. CDR3 length: 17 residues. The CDR3 loop reads CASSQGGLAGGLDTQYF. CDR3 DNA: TGTGCCAGCAGCCAAGGTGGACTAGCGGGGGGGCTAGATACGCAGTATTTT.

The V gene is TRBV11-2, the J gene TRBJ2-5; TRBD1 matches at 7 bases. V was clipped by 0 bases and J by 5 bases; unmatched bases: 6. Germline CDR1 reads SGHAT; CDR2 reads FQNNGV. The CDR3 has 15 amino acids. CDR3 sequence (DNA): TGTGCCAGCAGCTTAGATGGACAGGTTTCGGAGACCCAGTACTTC. Protein sequence: CASSLDGQVSETQYF.

J is TRBJ1-1 and V is TRBV11-1; no definite D call. V lost 3 bases and J lost 7, with 6 bases in between. The CDR3 spans 11 residues. CDR1 and CDR2 from the germline V gene are SGHAT and FQDESV (reference sequence). CDR3: CASSFFGEAFF. As DNA, the CDR3 is TGTGCCAGCAGCTTTTTCGGTGAAGCTTTCTTT.

V and J are TRBV20-1 and TRBJ2-1; no clear D. Germline values: CDR1 DFQATT, CDR2 SNEGSKA (reference sequence). V was trimmed by 0 bases and J by 6 bases, leaving 3 bases between them. This CDR3 has 11 residues. Here the CDR3 reads CSARDSNEQFF. The CDR3 bases are TGCAGTGCTAGAGACAGCAATGAGCAGTTCTTC.

As DNA, the CDR3 is TGTGCCAGCAGCCCCAACCTACTGTCCCAGTACTTC. It codes for CASSPNLLSQYF. The chain has TRBV28 and TRBJ2-7; D ambiguous. Trimming removed 6 bases from V and 10 bases from J, with 16 bases in between. The CDR3 is made up of 12 amino acids. Germline CDR1 is MDHEN and CDR2 is SYDVKM.

V is TRBV6-5 and J is TRBJ1-1; weak D call: TRBD1 (6 bases). The CDR3 spans 15 residues. V was clipped by 1 base and J by 1 base, with 10 bases between them. Germline CDR1 reads MNHEY; CDR2 reads SVGAGI. For the CDR3, the DNA is TGTGCCAGCAGTTACTTTGGACAGCGGAACACTGAAGCTTTCTTT. Protein product: CASSYFGQRNTEAFF.

A few counts support this clonotype. CDR3: CASSPQGISEKLFF. The CDR3 DNA reads as TGTGCCAGCAGCCCACAAGGGATTAGTGAAAAACTGTTTTTT. The rearrangement joins TRBV7-9 to TRBJ1-4; D ambiguous. Trimming removed 5 bases at V and 7 bases at J, with 14 bases between. Germline CDR1 SEHNR, CDR2 FQNEAQ (reference sequence). The CDR3 spans 14 residues. The whole variable domain, remainder taken from reference TRBV7-9 and TRBJ1-4, is DTGVSQNPRHKITKRGQNVTFRCDPISEHNRLYWYRQTLGQGPEFLTYFQNEAQLEKSRLLSDRFSAERPKGSFSTLEIQRTEQGDSAMYLCASSPQGISEKLFFGSGTQLSVL.

V gene TRBV11-2 combines with J gene TRBJ2-3; weak D call: TRBD2 (6 bases). V shed 2 bases and J shed 5 bases, with 17 bases lying between them. Germline V lookup: CDR1 SGHAT, CDR2 FQNNGV. The CDR3 runs to 16 residues. The CDR3 nucleotides read TGTGCCAGCAGCTTAAACGTACTAGCAAGGGGAGATACGCAGTATTTT. Its translation is CASSLNVLARGDTQYF.

J is TRBJ2-1 and V is TRBV27; the match to TRBD1 covers 8 bases. There are 16 residues in the CDR3. The V gene's germline CDR1 is MNHEY and CDR2 SMNVEV (reference sequence). V was clipped by 4 bases and J by 7 bases; unmatched bases: 12. CDR3 sequence reads: CASSSTRQGFVNEQFF. The DNA for the CDR3 is TGTGCCAGCAGTTCCACCCGACAGGGGTTTGTGAATGAGCAGTTCTTC.

The chain has TRBV5-1 and TRBJ1-2; 8 nucleotides agree with TRBD1. Per germline, CDR1 SGHRS and CDR2 YFSETQ. This CDR3 comprises 14 residues. J lost 3 bases, V lost 3 bases, and 4 bases had no gene match. The CDR3: CASSSQGADYGYTF. The CDR3 DNA follows: TGCGCCAGCAGCTCGCAGGGGGCTGACTATGGCTACACCTTC.

This clonotype was seen more than once but under ten times. This chain uses TRBV7-3 with TRBJ2-2; 8 nucleotides match TRBD1. Germline CDR1 and CDR2: SGHTA and FQGTGA. The J segment lost 6 bases and the V segment lost 5 bases, leaving 8 bases of the junction unmatched. The CDR3 has 15 amino acids. CDR3 protein: CASSPGTGHAGELFF. CDR3 in DNA: TGTGCCAGCAGCCCGGGGACAGGTCATGCCGGGGAGCTGTTTTTT. Looking up the rest from reference TRBV7-3 and TRBJ2-2 gives the full variable domain: GAGVSQTPSNKVTEKGKYVELRCDPISGHTALYWYRQSLGQGPEFLIYFQGTGAADDSGLPNDRFFAVRPEGSVSTLKIQRTERGDSAVYLCASSPGTGHAGELFFGEGSRLTVL.

There are many counts of this clonotype. CDR3 residues: CASSTDSGANVLTF. In DNA, the CDR3 is TGTGCCAGCAGCACCGACTCTGGGGCCAACGTCCTGACTTTC. The V gene is TRBV7-2, the J gene TRBJ2-6; D is unclear. The CDR3 has 14 amino acids. CDR1 and CDR2 from the germline V gene are SGHTA and FQGNSA. The V and J ends lost 5 bases and 0 bases respectively, with 5 bases between them.

The chain recombines TRBV7-2 with TRBJ1-2; TRBD1 is a possible D gene (6 bases). V lost 7 bases and J lost 7, with 16 bases in between. The CDR3 sequence is 13 residues long. CDR1 is SGHTA and CDR2 is FQGNSA in the germline V gene. The CDR3 here is CASTSTGQGGYTF. The CDR3, as DNA: TGTGCCAGCACCTCGACAGGCCAGGGTGGCTACACCTTC.